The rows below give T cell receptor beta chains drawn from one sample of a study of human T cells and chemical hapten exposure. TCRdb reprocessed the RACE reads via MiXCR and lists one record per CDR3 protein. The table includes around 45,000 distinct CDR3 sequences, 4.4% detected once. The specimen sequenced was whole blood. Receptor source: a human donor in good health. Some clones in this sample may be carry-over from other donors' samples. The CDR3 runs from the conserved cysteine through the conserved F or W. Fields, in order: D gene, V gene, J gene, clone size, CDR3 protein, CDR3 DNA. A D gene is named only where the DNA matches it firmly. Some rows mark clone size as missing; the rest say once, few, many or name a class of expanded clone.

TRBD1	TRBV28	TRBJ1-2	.	CASSQRLVGQTYGYTF	TGTGCCAGCAGCCAACGCCTGGTGGGACAGACCTATGGCTACACCTTC
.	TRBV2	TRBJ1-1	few	CASSEVGRVSMNTEAFF	TGTGCCAGCAGTGAAGTAGGCAGGGTGTCCATGAACACTGAAGCTTTCTTT
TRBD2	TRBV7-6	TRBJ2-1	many	CASSFKGRGRSSYNEQFF	TGTGCCAGCAGCTTCAAGGGGAGGGGCCGGAGCTCCTACAATGAGCAGTTCTTC
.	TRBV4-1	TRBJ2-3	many	CASSQVNTQYF	TGCGCCAGCAGCCAAGTGAATACGCAGTATTTT
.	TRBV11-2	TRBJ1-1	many	CASFWGTWGSLNTEAFF	TGTGCCAGCTTTTGGGGAACTTGGGGCAGCCTGAACACTGAAGCTTTCTTT
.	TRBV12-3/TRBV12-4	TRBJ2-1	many	CASSPGAEEKFF	TGTGCCAGCAGCCCAGGGGCCGAGGAGAAGTTCTTC
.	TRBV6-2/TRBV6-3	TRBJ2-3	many	CASSYVGPTDTQYF	TGTGCCAGCAGTTATGTGGGTCCCACAGATACGCAGTATTTT
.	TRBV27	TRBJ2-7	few	CACSPGHFYEQYF	TGTGCCTGCAGTCCAGGACACTTCTACGAGCAGTACTTC
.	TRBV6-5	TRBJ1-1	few	CASSYSKTVLNTEAFF	TGTGCCAGCAGTTACTCGAAAACAGTTCTGAACACTGAAGCTTTCTTT
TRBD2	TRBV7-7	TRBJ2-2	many	CASSGSGSKGELFF	TGTGCTAGCAGCGGTAGCGGGAGCAAGGGGGAGCTGTTTTTT
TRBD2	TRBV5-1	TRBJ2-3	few	CASSSIPTSGASTDTQYF	TGCGCCAGCAGCTCCATCCCAACTAGCGGGGCCAGCACAGATACGCAGTATTTT
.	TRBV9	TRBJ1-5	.	CASSVDPGGNQPQHF	TGTGCCAGCAGCGTAGATCCGGGAGGCAATCAGCCCCAGCATTTT
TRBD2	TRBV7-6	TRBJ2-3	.	CASSSIRGEATSTDTQYF	TGTGCCAGCAGCTCCATACGGGGGGAAGCCACTAGCACAGATACGCAGTATTTT
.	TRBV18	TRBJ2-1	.	CASSPDHLNEQFF	TGTGCCAGCTCACCGGACCACTTGAATGAGCAGTTCTTC
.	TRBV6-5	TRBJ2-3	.	CASSSPGSYRDTQYF	TGTGCCAGCAGTTCGCCCGGGAGCTACAGAGATACGCAGTATTTT
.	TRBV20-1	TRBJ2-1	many	CSAPQGGESWNEQFF	TGCAGTGCGCCCCAGGGGGGGGAGAGTTGGAATGAGCAGTTCTTC
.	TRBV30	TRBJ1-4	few	CAWRRGSNEKLFF	TGTGCCTGGAGGCGGGGATCTAATGAAAAACTGTTTTTT
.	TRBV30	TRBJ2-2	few	CAWMPAPNTGELFF	TGTGCCTGGATGCCCGCCCCAAACACCGGGGAGCTGTTTTTT
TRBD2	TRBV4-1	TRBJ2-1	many	CASSQGNGRARNEQFF	TGCGCCAGCAGCCAAGGCAACGGGAGGGCCCGAAATGAGCAGTTCTTC
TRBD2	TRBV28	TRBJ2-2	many	CASSLSGRNTGELFF	TGTGCCAGCAGTTTGAGCGGGAGGAACACCGGGGAGCTGTTTTTT
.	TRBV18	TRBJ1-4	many	CASSPRRTTNEKLFF	TGTGCCAGCTCACCACGTCGGACAACTAATGAAAAACTGTTTTTT
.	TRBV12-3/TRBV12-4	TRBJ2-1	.	CASRQDGEQFF	TGTGCCAGCAGACAAGATGGTGAGCAGTTCTTC
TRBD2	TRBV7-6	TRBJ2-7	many	CASSSLGGSQQYF	TGTGCCAGCAGCTCCCTGGGAGGGAGCCAGCAGTACTTC
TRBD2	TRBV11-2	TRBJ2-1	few	CASSLALTSGAHNEQFF	TGTGCCAGCAGCTTAGCCCTGACTAGCGGGGCCCACAATGAGCAGTTCTTC
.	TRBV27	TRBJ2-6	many	CASSRMGGGGGANVLTF	TGTGCCAGCAGTCGCATGGGGGGGGGCGGTGGGGCCAACGTCCTGACTTTC
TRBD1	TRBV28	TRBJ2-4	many	CASRPGGGRAKNIQYF	TGTGCCAGCAGGCCAGGGGGTGGAAGAGCCAAAAACATTCAGTACTTC
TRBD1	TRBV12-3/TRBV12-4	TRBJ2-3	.	CASSLGQGASTDTQYF	TGTGCCAGCAGTTTGGGACAGGGGGCGAGCACAGATACGCAGTATTTT
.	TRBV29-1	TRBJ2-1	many	CSVVTRGRAYNEQFF	TGCAGCGTTGTCACCCGGGGGCGGGCCTACAATGAGCAGTTCTTC
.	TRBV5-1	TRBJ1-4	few	CASSSGGPATTNEKLFF	TGCGCCAGCAGCTCTGGGGGCCCAGCCACAACTAATGAAAAACTGTTTTTT
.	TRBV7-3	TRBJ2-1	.	CVSSLTGNEQFF	TGTGTCAGCAGCTTAACGGGGAATGAGCAGTTCTTC
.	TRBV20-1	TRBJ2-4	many	CSARDRPFIQYF	TGCAGTGCTAGAGACCGCCCTTTTATTCAGTACTTC
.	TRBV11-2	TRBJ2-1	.	CASSLAAGEQFF	TGTGCCAGCAGCTTAGCCGCCGGGGAGCAGTTCTTC
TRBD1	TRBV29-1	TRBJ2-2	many	CSVVMGQGTTGELFF	TGCAGCGTTGTAATGGGACAGGGTACCACCGGGGAGCTGTTTTTT
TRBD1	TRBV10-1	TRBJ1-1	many	CARMDRGPDTEAFF	TGCGCCAGGATGGACAGGGGGCCCGACACTGAAGCTTTCTTT
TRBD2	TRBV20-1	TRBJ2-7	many	CSATGGGASGRAYEQYF	TGCAGTGCAACCGGGGGGGGTGCTAGCGGGAGGGCCTACGAGCAGTACTTC
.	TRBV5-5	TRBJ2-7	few	CASSLGHHTGEQYF	TGTGCCAGCAGCTTGGGTCATCATACCGGCGAGCAGTACTTC
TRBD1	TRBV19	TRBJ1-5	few	CASRWTGRQPQHF	TGTGCCAGTAGATGGACAGGGCGGCAGCCCCAGCATTTT
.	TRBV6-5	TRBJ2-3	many	CASSYSRLRGRGGGDTQYF	TGTGCCAGCAGTTACTCGCGCTTAAGGGGGCGGGGAGGGGGAGATACGCAGTATTTT
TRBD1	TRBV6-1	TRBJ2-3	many	CASSKQGSTDTQYF	TGTGCCAGCAGCAAACAGGGGTCGACAGATACGCAGTATTTT
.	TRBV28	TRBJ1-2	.	CASSSDSDHGYTF	TGTGCCAGCAGTTCGGACAGTGATCATGGCTACACCTTC
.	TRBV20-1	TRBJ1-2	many	CSARVPGKGYTF	TGCAGTGCTAGAGTTCCGGGGAAAGGCTACACCTTC
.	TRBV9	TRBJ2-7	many	CASSVEAQGYEQYF	TGTGCCAGCAGCGTAGAGGCCCAGGGGTACGAGCAGTACTTC
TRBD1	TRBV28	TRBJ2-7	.	CASSKDGLGGWDF	TGTGCCAGCAGTAAAGACGGATTAGGGGGCTGGGACTTC
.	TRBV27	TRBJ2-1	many	CASSFGGFSYNEQFF	TGTGCCAGCAGTTTTGGCGGGTTCTCCTACAATGAGCAGTTCTTC
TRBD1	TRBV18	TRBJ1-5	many	CASSPTGTGGQPQHF	TGTGCCAGCTCACCCACCGGGACAGGGGGCCAGCCCCAGCATTTT
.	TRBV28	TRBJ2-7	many	CASTGLRGGQYF	TGTGCCAGCACCGGTTTAAGGGGGGGGCAGTACTTC
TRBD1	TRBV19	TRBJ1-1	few	CASRWDSLNTEAFF	TGTGCCAGTAGGTGGGACAGCTTGAACACTGAAGCTTTCTTT
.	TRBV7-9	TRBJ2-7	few	CASSLGSGLEQYF	TGTGCCAGCAGCTTAGGATCCGGGTTAGAGCAGTACTTC
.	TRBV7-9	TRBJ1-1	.	CASSSGLPNTEAFF	TGTGCCAGCAGCTCAGGACTCCCGAACACTGAAGCTTTCTTT